The T cell receptor beta chain described here comes from a study of T cell responses to AZD1222 COVID-19 vaccine. The V gene's germline CDR1 is SGHAT and CDR2 FQNNGV. The V gene end was trimmed by 5 bases and the J gene end by 4 bases; junction bases not matched to a gene: 6. This CDR3 region has 15 residues. Assay: immunoSEQ multiplex PCR; the TCRdb copy retains only in-frame clones and omits some. The table includes around 150,000 clones, roughly 90% detected once. The material sequenced was peripheral blood, taken 28 days after the second AZD1222 dose. The J gene is TRBJ2-2, the V gene TRBV11-2; 8 positions match TRBD2. This TCR was recovered from an adult who received the AZD1222 COVID-19 vaccine. The CDR3 protein is CASSPGTRATGELFF. Written as DNA, the CDR3 is TGTGCCAGCAGCCCAGGGACTAGGGCCACCGGGGAGCTGTTTTTT.